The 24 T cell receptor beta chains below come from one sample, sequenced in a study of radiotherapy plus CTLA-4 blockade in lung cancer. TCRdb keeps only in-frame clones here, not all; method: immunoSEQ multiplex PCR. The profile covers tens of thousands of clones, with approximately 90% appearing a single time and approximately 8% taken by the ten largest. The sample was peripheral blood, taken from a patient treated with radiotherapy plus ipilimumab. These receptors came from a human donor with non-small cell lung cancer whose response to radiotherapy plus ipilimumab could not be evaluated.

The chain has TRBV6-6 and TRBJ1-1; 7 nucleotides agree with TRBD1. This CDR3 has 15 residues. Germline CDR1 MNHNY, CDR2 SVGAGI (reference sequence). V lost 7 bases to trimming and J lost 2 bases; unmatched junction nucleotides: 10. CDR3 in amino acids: CASTYGDRRNTEAFF. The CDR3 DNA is TGTGCCAGCACCTACGGGGACAGACGAAACACTGAAGCTTTCTTT.

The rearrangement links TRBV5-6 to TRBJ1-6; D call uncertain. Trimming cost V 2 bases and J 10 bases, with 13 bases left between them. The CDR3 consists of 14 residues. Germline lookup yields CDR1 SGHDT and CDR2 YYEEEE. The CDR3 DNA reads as TGTGCCAGCAGCTTTGTGACGGGAGGATCACCCCTCCACTTT. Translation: CASSFVTGGSPLHF.

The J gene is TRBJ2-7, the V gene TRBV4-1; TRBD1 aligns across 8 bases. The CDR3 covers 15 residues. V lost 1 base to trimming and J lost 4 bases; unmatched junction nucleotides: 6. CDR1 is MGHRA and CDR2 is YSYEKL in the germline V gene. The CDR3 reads CASSQAGGLSYEQYF. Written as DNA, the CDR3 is TGCGCCAGCAGCCAAGCAGGGGGCCTTTCTTACGAGCAGTACTTC.

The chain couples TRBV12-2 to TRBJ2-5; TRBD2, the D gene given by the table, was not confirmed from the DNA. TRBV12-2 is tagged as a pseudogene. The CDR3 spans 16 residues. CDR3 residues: CASRLAGTGYQETQYF. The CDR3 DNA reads TGTGCAAGTCGCTTAGCAGGGACTGGGTACCAAGAGACCCAGTACTTC.

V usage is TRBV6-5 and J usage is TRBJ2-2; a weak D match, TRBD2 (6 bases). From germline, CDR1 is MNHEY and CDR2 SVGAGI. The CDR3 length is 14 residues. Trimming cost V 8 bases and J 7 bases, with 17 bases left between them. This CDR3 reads CASHEREPGGELFF. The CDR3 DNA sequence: TGTGCCAGCCATGAACGGGAGCCAGGCGGGGAGCTGTTTTTT.

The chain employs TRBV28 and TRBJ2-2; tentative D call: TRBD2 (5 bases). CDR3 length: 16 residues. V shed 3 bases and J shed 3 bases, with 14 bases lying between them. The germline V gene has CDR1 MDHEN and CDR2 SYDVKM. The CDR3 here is CASSLRVPLDTGELFF. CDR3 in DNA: TGTGCCAGCAGTTTGAGGGTTCCCCTGGACACCGGGGAGCTGTTTTTT.

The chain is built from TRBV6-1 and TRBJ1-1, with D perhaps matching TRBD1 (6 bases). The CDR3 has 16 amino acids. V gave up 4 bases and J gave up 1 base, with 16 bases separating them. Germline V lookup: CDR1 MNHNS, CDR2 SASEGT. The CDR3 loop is CASSARVGAGNTEAFF. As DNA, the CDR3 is TGTGCCAGCAGTGCAAGGGTGGGGGCAGGGAACACTGAAGCTTTCTTT.

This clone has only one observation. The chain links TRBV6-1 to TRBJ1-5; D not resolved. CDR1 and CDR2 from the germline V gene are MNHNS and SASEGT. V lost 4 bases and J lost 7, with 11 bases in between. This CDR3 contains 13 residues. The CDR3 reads CASSVLSSQPQHF. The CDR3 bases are TGTGCCAGCAGTGTGTTGAGTAGCCAGCCCCAGCATTTT.

The CDR3 DNA reads as TGTGCCAGCAGTCCGGAGTCTGGGGAGACCCAGTACTTC. Translated, it gives CASSPESGETQYF. This chain connects TRBV2 to TRBJ2-5, with no clear D. The germline CDR1 and CDR2 sequences are SNHLY and FYNNEI. Deletions cut 5 bases from V and 5 bases from J, with 12 bases between. This CDR3 is 13 amino acids long.

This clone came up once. The CDR3 nucleotides read TGCGCCAGCAGCTTGAGTGGGGGGGACTCACCCCTCCACTTT. Translated, it gives CASSLSGGDSPLHF. The chain employs TRBV5-1 and TRBJ1-6; maybe TRBD1 (5 bases). V lost 1 base and J 10 bases, leaving 12 bases between the germline ends. This CDR3 has 14 residues. Per the germline V gene, CDR1 is SGHRS and CDR2 is YFSETQ.

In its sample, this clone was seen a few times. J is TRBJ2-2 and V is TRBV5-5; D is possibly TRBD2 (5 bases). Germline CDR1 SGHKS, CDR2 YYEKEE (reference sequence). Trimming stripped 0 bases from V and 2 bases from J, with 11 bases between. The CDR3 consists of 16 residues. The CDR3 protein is CASSLGPSPNTGELFF. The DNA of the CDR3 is TGTGCCAGCAGCTTGGGGCCTAGCCCTAACACCGGGGAGCTGTTTTTT. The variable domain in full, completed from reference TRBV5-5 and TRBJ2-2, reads DAGVTQSPTHLIKTRGQQVTLRCSPISGHKSVSWYQQVLGQGPQFIFQYYEKEERGRGNFPDRFSARQFPNYSSELNVNALLLGDSALYLCASSLGPSPNTGELFFGEGSRLTVL.

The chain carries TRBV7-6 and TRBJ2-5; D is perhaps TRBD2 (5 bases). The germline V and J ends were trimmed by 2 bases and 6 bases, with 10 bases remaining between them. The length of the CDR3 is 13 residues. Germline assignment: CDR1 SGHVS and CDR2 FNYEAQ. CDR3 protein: CASSLRGSQTQYF. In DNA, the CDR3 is TGTGCCAGCAGCTTACGAGGGTCGCAGACCCAGTACTTC.

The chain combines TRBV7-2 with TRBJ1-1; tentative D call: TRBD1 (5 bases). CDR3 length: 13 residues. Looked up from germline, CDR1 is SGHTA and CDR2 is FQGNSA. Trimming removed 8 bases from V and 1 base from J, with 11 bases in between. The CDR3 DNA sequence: TGTGCCAGCCTCAGGGTTCGGAACACTGAAGCTTTCTTT. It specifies CASLRVRNTEAFF.

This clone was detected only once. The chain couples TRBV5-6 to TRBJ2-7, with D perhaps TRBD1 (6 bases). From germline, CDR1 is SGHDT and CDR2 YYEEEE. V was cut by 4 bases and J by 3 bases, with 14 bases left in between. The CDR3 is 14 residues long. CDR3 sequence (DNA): TGTGCCAGCAGCAAGGAGACAGGCTTCTACGAGCAGTACTTC. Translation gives CASSKETGFYEQYF.

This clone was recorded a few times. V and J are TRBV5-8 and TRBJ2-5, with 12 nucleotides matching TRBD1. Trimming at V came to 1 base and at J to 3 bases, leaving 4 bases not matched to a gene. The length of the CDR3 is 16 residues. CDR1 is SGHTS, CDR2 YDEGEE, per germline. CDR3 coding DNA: TGTGCCAGCAGCTTGCCGGGACAGGGGGCTAAAGAGACCCAGTACTTC. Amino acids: CASSLPGQGAKETQYF. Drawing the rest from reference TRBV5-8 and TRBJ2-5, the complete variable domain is EAGVTQSPTHLIKTRGQQATLRCSPISGHTSVYWYQQALGLGLQFLLWYDEGEERNRGNFPPRFSGRQFPNYSSELNVNALELEDSALYLCASSLPGQGAKETQYFGPGTRLLVL.

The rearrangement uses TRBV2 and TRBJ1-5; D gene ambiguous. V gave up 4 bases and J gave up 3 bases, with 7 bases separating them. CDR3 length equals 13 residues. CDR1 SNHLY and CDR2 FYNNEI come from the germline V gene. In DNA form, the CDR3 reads TGTGCCAGCAGTGGGCAGGACAATCAGCCCCAGCATTTT. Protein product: CASSGQDNQPQHF. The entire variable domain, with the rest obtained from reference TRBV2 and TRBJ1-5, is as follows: EPEVTQTPSHQVTQMGQEVILRCVPISNHLYFYWYRQILGQKVEFLVSFYNNEISEKSEIFDDQFSVERPDGSNFTLKIRSTKLEDSAMYFCASSGQDNQPQHFGDGTRLSIL.

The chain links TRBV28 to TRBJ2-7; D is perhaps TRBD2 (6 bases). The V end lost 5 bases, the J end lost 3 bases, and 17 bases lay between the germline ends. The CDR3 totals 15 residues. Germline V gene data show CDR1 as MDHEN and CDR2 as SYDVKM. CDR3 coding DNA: TGTGCCAGCAGTCCGGAGGGACTTCCGCTCTACGAGCAGTACTTC. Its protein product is CASSPEGLPLYEQYF.

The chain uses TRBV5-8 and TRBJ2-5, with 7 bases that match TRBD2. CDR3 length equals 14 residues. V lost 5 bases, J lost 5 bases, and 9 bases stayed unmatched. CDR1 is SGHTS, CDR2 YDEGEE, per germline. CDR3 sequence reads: CASSTWGGLETQYF. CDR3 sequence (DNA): TGTGCCAGCAGTACCTGGGGGGGATTGGAGACCCAGTACTTC.

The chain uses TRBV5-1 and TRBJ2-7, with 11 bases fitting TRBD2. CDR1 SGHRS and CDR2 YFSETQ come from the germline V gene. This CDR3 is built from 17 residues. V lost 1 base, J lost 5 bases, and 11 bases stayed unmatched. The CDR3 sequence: CASSLPRLAGGLHEQYF. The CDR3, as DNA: TGCGCCAGCAGCTTGCCACGTTTAGCGGGAGGGTTGCACGAGCAGTACTTC.

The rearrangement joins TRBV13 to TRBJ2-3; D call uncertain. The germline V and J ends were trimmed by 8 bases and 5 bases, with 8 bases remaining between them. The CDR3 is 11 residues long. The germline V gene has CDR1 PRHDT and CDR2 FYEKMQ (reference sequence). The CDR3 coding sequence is TGTGCCAGCGATTCAGGAGATACGCAGTATTTT. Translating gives CASDSGDTQYF. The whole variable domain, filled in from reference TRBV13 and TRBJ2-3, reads AAGVIQSPRHLIKEKRETATLKCYPIPRHDTVYWYQQGPGQDPQFLISFYEKMQSDKGSIPDRFSAQQFSDYHSELNMSSLELGDSALYFCASDSGDTQYFGPGTRLTVL.

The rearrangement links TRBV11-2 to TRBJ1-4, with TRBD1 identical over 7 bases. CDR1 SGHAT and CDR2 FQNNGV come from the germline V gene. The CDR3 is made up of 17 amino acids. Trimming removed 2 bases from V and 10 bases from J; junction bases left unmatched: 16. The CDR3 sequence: CASSLRGRNNRGGKLFF. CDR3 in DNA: TGTGCCAGCAGCTTACGGGGGAGAAACAACAGGGGCGGAAAACTGTTTTTT.

The chain's CDR3 is CASSLTGDTYNEQFF. The CDR3 DNA reads TGTGCCAGCAGCTTAACAGGAGATACCTACAATGAGCAGTTCTTC. The chain employs TRBV7-2 and TRBJ2-1, with D maybe TRBD1 (5 bases). The CDR3 has 15 amino acids. CDR1 and CDR2 (germline): SGHTA, FQGNSA. V shed 2 bases and J shed 2 bases, with 10 bases lying between them.

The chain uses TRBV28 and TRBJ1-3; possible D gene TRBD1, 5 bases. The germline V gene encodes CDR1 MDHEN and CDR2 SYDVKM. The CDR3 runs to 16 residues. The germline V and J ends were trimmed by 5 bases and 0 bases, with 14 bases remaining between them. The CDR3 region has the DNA TGTGCCAGCAGTGCCGGAGGGGCTCACTCTGGAAACACCATATATTTT. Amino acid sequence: CASSAGGAHSGNTIYF.

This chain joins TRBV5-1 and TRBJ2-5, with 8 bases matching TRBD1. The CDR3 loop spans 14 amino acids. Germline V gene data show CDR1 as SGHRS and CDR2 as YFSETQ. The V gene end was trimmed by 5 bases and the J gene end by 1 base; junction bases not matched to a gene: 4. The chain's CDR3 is CASRPGQGQETQYF. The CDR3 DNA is TGCGCCAGCAGGCCCGGACAGGGCCAAGAGACCCAGTACTTC.